A selection of T cell receptor beta chains follows, all from one sample in a study of blood T cells in healthy people across ages. A single record per CDR3 protein comes from TCRdb applying MiXCR to the 5' RACE reads. The sample has about 800,000 distinct CDR3 sequences, 35% to 50% seen once; the top ten hold 18%. The sequenced material came from blood. These receptors were collected from an elderly man in good health. CDR3s include the opening cysteine and the closing phenylalanine or tryptophan. The order of the fields is D gene, J gene, V gene, clone size, CDR3 protein, CDR3 DNA. D genes are given only for firm matches. Expanded clones get a size class; other rows say once, few or many, or leave the size out.

d_gene: NA
j_gene: TRBJ2-7
v_gene: TRBV20-1
abundance: NA
CDR3aa: CSARGEKGYEQYF
CDR3nt: TGCAGTGCTAGGGGGGAAAAGGGCTACGAGCAGTACTTC

d_gene: NA
j_gene: TRBJ1-4
v_gene: TRBV28
abundance: once
CDR3aa: CASSGMTGINEKLFF
CDR3nt: TGTGCCAGCAGTGGAATGACAGGAATTAATGAAAAACTGTTTTTT

d_gene: NA
j_gene: TRBJ1-6
v_gene: TRBV6-5
abundance: few
CDR3aa: CASRPTGTAYSPLHF
CDR3nt: TGTGCCAGCAGGCCTACAGGGACTGCTTATTCACCCCTCCACTTT

d_gene: NA
j_gene: TRBJ1-5
v_gene: TRBV6-6
abundance: many
CDR3aa: CASSGGSNQPQHF
CDR3nt: TGTGCCAGCAGTGGAGGTTCCAATCAGCCCCAGCATTTT

d_gene: NA
j_gene: TRBJ2-2
v_gene: TRBV10-3
abundance: few
CDR3aa: CAIMGGGDTGELFF
CDR3nt: TGTGCCATCATGGGAGGGGGAGACACCGGGGAGCTGTTTTTT

d_gene: TRBD2
j_gene: TRBJ2-3
v_gene: TRBV14
abundance: many
CDR3aa: CASSQTSGIRKTQYF
CDR3nt: TGTGCCAGCAGCCAGACCAGCGGGATACGCAAGACGCAGTATTTT

d_gene: NA
j_gene: TRBJ2-3
v_gene: TRBV7-2
abundance: NA
CDR3aa: CASSSDWDHLYF
CDR3nt: TGTGCCAGCAGCTCGGACTGGGACCATCTGTATTTT

d_gene: TRBD1
j_gene: TRBJ2-1
v_gene: TRBV6-2/TRBV6-3
abundance: NA
CDR3aa: CASSYGTGFMEQFF
CDR3nt: TGTGCCAGCAGTTATGGGACAGGGTTTATGGAGCAGTTCTTC

d_gene: TRBD2
j_gene: TRBJ2-1
v_gene: TRBV20-1
abundance: NA
CDR3aa: CSARGLAGVLSYNEQFF
CDR3nt: TGCAGTGCTAGGGGACTAGCGGGAGTTCTCTCCTACAATGAGCAGTTCTTC

d_gene: TRBD2
j_gene: TRBJ2-7
v_gene: TRBV18
abundance: NA
CDR3aa: CASSPQGSGRRIEQYF
CDR3nt: TGTGCCAGCTCACCACAGGGTAGCGGGAGAAGGATCGAGCAGTACTTC

d_gene: NA
j_gene: TRBJ2-7
v_gene: TRBV7-9
abundance: NA
CDR3aa: CASSDGGREQYF
CDR3nt: TGTGCCAGCAGCGACGGGGGACGCGAGCAGTACTTC